The T cell receptor beta chain under discussion was sequenced for a study of regulatory T cells in long-lasting Graves disease. Germline CDR1 and CDR2: SGHTA and FQGNSA. J gave up 0 bases and V 4 bases, and 7 bases lay outside the gene matches. The CDR3 contains 16 residues. Study-wide results and limits: Persistent patients shared thousands of public clonotypes among themselves. Newly diagnosed patients shared fewer, at 900 to 1,000. TCR diversity was lower in persistent than newly diagnosed Graves' disease. Repertoires from persistent disease leaned toward TRBV28, TRBJ1-2 and TRBJ2-5.

Time point in this sample: newly diagnosed GD, antithyroid drugs for less than 3 months. Isolated PBMC RNA provided the starting material for the TCR library. Notes on this clonotype: Antigen unknown.

Arm-PCR of CDR3 regions and iRepertoire HTBI primers were used to build TCR beta libraries. How the authors handled the data: Spanning all samples, the identified segments comprised some 60 TRBV and about 13 TRBJ. TCRdb fed the multiplex PCR reads into MiXCR, producing one record per CDR3 protein. TCRdb's processing, not the study's, gives the V and J calls here. Found here are 200,000 to 250,000 distinct CDR3 sequences, around 20% of them singletons; the top ten hold approximately 15%. The clonotype originates from a female donor with Graves disease. Here the sequenced sample was peripheral blood mononuclear cells (PBMCs), taken at new diagnosis, from a patient treated with antithyroid drugs. The rearrangement uses TRBV7-2 and TRBJ2-3, with 7 bases lining up with TRBD2. CDR3 sequence reads: CASSYLGTTSTDTQYF. In nucleotides, the CDR3 is TGTGCCAGCAGCTACCTCGGGACTACAAGCACAGATACGCAGTATTTT. The entire variable domain, with the rest obtained from reference TRBV7-2 and TRBJ2-3, is as follows: GAGVSQSPSNKVTEKGKDVELRCDPISGHTALYWYRQSLGQGLEFLIYFQGNSAPDKSGLPSDRFSAERTGGSVSTLTIQRTQQEDSAVYLCASSYLGTTSTDTQYFGPGTRLTVL.